This T cell receptor (beta chain) was identified in a study of early T cells in non-severe SARS-CoV-2 infection. MiXCR, run by TCRdb on the 5' RACE reads, gives a single entry per CDR3 protein. The sample has around 60,000 distinct CDR3 sequences, over 9% seen once. This clonotype has just a few counts. The TCR originated in an adult who was a healthcare worker with PCR-confirmed SARS-CoV-2 infection or an uninfected control (not recorded which). The sequencing here drew on whole blood, taken at baseline.

CDR3 region: CASPRDSFTGELFF. For the CDR3, the DNA is TGTGCCAGCCCTAGGGACAGTTTTACCGGGGAGCTGTTTTTT. The gene calls are TRBV2 and TRBJ2-2, with TRBD1 identical over 7 bases. The CDR3 is 14 amino acids. V was clipped by 8 bases and J by 5 bases; unmatched bases: 8. Germline CDR1 reads SNHLY; CDR2 reads FYNNEI.